This T cell receptor (beta chain) emerged from a study of CD8 T cells in ankylosing spondylitis. Broader study findings: Reactive arthritis synovial fluid and blood were previously reported to contain some motif variants.

The germline V gene encodes CDR1 LNHNV and CDR2 YYDKDF (reference sequence). This CDR3 region has 11 residues. TCRdb used MiXCR to reprocess the 5' RACE reads, holding one entry per CDR3 protein. The sample holds 250,000 or so distinct CDR3 sequences; 10% are singletons and the top ten take about 2.5%. This clonotype was counted a few times. Its specificity is not known. The junction differs from germline at one of its ends, possibly a read error. Material for sequencing was blood, either unsorted or a sorted T cell fraction (not recorded which). The origin of this receptor is a male donor with ankylosing spondylitis or in good health (not recorded which). This chain connects TRBV15 to TRBJ2-7, with D tentatively TRBD1 (6 bases). The CDR3 DNA follows: TGTGCCACCAGCATAGGACAGACCGTGGTCTTC. Translating it yields CATSIGQTVVF. Using reference TRBV15 and TRBJ2-7 for the parts outside the CDR3, the full variable domain is DAMVIQNPRYQVTQFGKPVTLSCSQTLNHNVMYWYQQKSSQAPKLLFHYYDKDFNNEADTPDNFQSRRPNTSFCFLDIRSPGLGDTAMYLCATSIGQTVVFGPGTRLTVT.